This entry lists 3 T cell receptor beta chains sequenced from one sample in a study of T cells in Graves' hyperthyroidism and ophthalmopathy. RNA transcripts gave rise to amplified TCR beta CDR3 regions. The primer set for the first-round RT-PCR of the TCR CDR3 was HTBI. One entry per CDR3 protein results from TCRdb running MiXCR on the multiplex PCR reads. Altogether nearly 750,000 distinct CDR3 sequences are present, approximately 36% being singletons, with the ten largest covering approximately 31%. The sample was blood. These TCRs come from a woman in her thirties or forties with Graves' hyperthyroidism.

This chain uses TRBV7-9 with TRBJ1-4; D may be TRBD1 (5 bases). V dropped 4 bases and J dropped 8 bases, with 17 bases sitting between them. CDR1 and CDR2 (germline): SEHNR, FQNEAQ (reference sequence). CDR3 length equals 15 residues. CDR3 nucleotide sequence: TGTGCCAGCAGCTCGCTGGGTCACTCAGGGGAAAAACTGTTTTTT. This sequence encodes CASSSLGHSGEKLFF.

This clonotype occurred many times. The CDR3 coding sequence is TGTGCCAGCAGTTTGACAGGATCTAACTATGGCTACACCTTC. Amino acid sequence: CASSLTGSNYGYTF. The chain is built from TRBV12-3 or TRBV12-4 and TRBJ1-2, with D tentatively TRBD1 (6 bases). CDR3 size: 14 residues. V lost 3 bases and J lost 0, with 8 bases in between.

This clonotype was recorded many times. This chain joins TRBV6-5 and TRBJ1-2, with 8 bases that match TRBD1. Trimming removed 4 bases from V and 7 bases from J; junction bases left unmatched: 11. CDR1 is MNHEY and CDR2 is SVGAGI in the germline V gene. There are 15 residues in the CDR3. In DNA, the CDR3 is TGTGCCAGCAGTTCCCCTCGACAGGGGATTCGTGGCTACACCTTC. This sequence encodes CASSSPRQGIRGYTF.